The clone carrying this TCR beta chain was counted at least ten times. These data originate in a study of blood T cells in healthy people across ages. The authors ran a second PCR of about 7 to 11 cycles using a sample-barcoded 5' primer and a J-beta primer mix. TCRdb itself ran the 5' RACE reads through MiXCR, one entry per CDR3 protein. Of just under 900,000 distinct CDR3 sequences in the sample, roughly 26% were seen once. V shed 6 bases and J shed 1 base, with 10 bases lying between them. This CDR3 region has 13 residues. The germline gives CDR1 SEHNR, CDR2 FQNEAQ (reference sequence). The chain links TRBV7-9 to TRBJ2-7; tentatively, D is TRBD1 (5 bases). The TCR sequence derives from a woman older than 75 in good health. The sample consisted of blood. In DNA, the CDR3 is TGTGCCAGCAGGGACACTGGTTCCTACGAGCAGTACTTC. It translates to CASRDTGSYEQYF.